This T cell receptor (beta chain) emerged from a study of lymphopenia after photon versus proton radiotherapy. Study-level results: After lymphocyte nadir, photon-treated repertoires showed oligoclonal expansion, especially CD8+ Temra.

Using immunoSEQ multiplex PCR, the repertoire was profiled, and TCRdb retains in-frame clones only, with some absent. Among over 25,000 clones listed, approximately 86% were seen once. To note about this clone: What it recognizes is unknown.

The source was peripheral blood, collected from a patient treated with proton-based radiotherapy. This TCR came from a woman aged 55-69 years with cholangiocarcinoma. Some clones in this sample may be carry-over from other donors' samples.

The CDR3 region is CASSYSRGNTEAFF. In nucleotides, the CDR3 is TGTGCCAGCAGTTACTCGAGAGGGAACACTGAAGCTTTCTTT. The chain carries TRBV6-5 and TRBJ1-1; D is ambiguous. The CDR3 totals 14 residues. The V gene's germline CDR1 is MNHEY and CDR2 SVGAGI. V was shortened by 0 bases and J by 1 base, with 6 bases between the two germline ends.